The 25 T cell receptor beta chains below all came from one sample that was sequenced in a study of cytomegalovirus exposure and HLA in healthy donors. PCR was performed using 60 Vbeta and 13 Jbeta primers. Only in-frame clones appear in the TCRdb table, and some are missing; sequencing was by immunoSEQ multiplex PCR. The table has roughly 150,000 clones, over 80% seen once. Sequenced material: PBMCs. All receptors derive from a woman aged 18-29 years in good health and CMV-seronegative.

For the CDR3, the DNA is TGTGCCAGCAGCCTGGACGGGGGGAACTACATTGAAGAGACCCAGTACTTC. It specifies CASSLDGGNYIEETQYF. The chain links TRBV13 to TRBJ2-5, with 7 bases that match TRBD2. CDR1 is PRHDT, CDR2 FYEKMQ, per germline (reference sequence). Germline trimming cut 5 bases from V and 3 bases from J; bases unmatched to any gene: 15. The CDR3 sequence is 17 residues long.

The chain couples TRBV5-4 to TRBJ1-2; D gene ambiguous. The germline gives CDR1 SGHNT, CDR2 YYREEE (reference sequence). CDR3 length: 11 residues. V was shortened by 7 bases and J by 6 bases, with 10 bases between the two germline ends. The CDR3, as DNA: TGTGCCAGCGGCAGGTCAAATGGCTACACCTTC. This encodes CASGRSNGYTF.

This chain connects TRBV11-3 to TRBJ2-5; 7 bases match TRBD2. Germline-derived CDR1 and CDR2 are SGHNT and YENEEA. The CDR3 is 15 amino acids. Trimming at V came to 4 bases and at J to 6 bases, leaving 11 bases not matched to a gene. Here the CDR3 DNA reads TGTGCCAGCAGCTCGCCGGGAGGTAAAAGGAAGACCCAGTACTTC. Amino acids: CASSSPGGKRKTQYF.

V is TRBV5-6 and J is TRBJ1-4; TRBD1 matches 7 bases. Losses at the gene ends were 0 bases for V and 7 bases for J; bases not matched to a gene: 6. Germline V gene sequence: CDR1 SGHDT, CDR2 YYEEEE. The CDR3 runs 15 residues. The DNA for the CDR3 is TGTGCCAGCAGCTTGGGGCAGGGGGGTTTTGAAAAACTGTTTTTT. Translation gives CASSLGQGGFEKLFF. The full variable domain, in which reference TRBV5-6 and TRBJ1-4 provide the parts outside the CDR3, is DAGVTQSPTHLIKTRGQQVTLRCSPKSGHDTVSWYQQALGQGPQFIFQYYEEEERQRGNFPDRFSGHQFPNYSSELNVNALLLGDSALYLCASSLGQGGFEKLFFGSGTQLSVL.

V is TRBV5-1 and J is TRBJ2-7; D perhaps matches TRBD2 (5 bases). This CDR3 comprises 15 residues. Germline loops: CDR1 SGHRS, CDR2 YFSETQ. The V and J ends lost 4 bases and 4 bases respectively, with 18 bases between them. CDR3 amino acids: CASSPEDEGGYEQYF. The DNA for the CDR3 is TGCGCCAGCAGCCCGGAGGACGAAGGAGGATACGAGCAGTACTTC.

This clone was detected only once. CDR3 residues: CASNSGTGDYEQYF. The CDR3 nucleotides read TGTGCCAGCAATTCCGGGACAGGGGACTACGAGCAGTACTTC. The rearrangement joins TRBV2 to TRBJ2-7; 10 bases line up with TRBD1. The CDR3 covers 14 residues. CDR1 is SNHLY, CDR2 FYNNEI, per germline. V dropped 7 bases and J dropped 3; count of bases not matched to a gene: 6.

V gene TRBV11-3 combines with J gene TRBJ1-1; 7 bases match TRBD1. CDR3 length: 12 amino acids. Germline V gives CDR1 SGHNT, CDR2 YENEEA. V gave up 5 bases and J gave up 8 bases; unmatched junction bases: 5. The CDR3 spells CASSPTGLEAFF. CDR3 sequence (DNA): TGTGCCAGCAGCCCGACAGGGTTAGAAGCTTTCTTT.

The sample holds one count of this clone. The DNA of the CDR3 is TGTGCCAGTAGTATAGCGGACAGGGATGGCTACACCTTC. The encoded protein is CASSIADRDGYTF. The V and J genes are TRBV19 and TRBJ1-2, with 8 nucleotides matching TRBD1. The CDR3 has 13 amino acids. The junction had 1 base not matched to a gene; V was cut back by 1 base and J by 6 bases. Germline-derived CDR1 and CDR2 are LNHDA and SQIVND (reference sequence).

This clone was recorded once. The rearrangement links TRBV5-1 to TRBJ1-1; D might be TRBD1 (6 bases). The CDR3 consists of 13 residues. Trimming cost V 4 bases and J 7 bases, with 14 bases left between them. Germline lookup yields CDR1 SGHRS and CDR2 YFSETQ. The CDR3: CASSGGQKGEAFF. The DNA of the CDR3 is TGCGCCAGCAGCGGCGGACAGAAGGGTGAAGCTTTCTTT.

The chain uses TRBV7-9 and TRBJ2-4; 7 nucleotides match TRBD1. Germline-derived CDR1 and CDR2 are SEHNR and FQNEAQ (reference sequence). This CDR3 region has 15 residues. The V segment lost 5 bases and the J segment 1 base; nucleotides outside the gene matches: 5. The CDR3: CASSRDRVAKNIQYF. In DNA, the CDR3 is TGTGCCAGCAGCCGGGACAGAGTTGCCAAAAACATTCAGTACTTC.

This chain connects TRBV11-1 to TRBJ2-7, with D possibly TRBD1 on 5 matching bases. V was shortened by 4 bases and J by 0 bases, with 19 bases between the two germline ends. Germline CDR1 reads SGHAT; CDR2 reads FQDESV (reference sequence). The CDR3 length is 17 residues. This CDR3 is CASSSPVGQGSSYEQYF. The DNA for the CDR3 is TGTGCCAGCAGCTCCCCCGTCGGGCAGGGAAGCTCCTACGAGCAGTACTTC.

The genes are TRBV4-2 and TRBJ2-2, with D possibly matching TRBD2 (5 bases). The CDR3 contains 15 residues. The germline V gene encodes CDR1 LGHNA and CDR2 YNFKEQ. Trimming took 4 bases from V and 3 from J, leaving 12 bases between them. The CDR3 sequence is CASSPRTRDTGELFF. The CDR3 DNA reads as TGTGCCAGCAGCCCACGTACTAGGGACACCGGGGAGCTGTTTTTT.

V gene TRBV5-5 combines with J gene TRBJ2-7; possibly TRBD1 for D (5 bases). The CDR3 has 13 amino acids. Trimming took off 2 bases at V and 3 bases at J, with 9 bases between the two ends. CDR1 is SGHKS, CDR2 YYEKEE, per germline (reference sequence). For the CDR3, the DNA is TGTGCCAGCAGCTTTCGACAGAACTACGAGCAGTACTTC. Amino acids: CASSFRQNYEQYF.

This CDR3 is CASSGGLAGGPFLGGQFF. CDR3 in DNA: TGTGCCAGCAGTGGTGGACTAGCGGGGGGGCCGTTTTTAGGCGGGCAGTTCTTC. The chain links TRBV6-4 to TRBJ2-1; 15 nucleotides line up with TRBD2. V dropped 4 bases and J dropped 12; count of bases not matched to a gene: 16. There are 18 residues in the CDR3. CDR1 and CDR2 from the germline V gene are MRHNA and SNTAGT.

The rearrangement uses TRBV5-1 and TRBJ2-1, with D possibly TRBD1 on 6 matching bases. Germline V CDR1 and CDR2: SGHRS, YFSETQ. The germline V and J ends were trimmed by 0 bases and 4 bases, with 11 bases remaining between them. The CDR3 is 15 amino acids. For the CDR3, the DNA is TGCGCCAGCAGCTTGGGGACAGACACTTACAATGAGCAGTTCTTC. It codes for CASSLGTDTYNEQFF.

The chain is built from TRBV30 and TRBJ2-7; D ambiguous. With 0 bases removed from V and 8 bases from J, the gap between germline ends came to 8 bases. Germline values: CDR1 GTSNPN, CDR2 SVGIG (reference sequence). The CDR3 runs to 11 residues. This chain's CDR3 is CAWSVSFQQYF. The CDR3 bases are TGTGCCTGGAGTGTAAGCTTTCAGCAGTACTTC.

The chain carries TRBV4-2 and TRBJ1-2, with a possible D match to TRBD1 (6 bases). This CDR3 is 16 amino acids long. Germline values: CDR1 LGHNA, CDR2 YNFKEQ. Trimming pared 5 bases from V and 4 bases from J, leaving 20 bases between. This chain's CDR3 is CASSTSQGMSVYGYTF. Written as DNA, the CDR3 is TGTGCCAGCAGCACATCACAGGGAATGAGCGTCTATGGCTACACCTTC.

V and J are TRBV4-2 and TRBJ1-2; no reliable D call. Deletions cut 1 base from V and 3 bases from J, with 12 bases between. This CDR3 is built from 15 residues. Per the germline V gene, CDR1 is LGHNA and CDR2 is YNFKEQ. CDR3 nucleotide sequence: TGTGCCAGCAGCCAAGCTAACGCCCGGGACTATGGCTACACCTTC. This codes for CASSQANARDYGYTF.

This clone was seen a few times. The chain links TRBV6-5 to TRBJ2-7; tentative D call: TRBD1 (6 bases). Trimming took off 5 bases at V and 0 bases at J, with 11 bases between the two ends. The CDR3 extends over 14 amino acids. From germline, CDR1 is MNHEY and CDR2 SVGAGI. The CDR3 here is CASSTQQGSYEQYF. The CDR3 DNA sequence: TGTGCCAGCAGTACTCAACAGGGCTCCTACGAGCAGTACTTC.

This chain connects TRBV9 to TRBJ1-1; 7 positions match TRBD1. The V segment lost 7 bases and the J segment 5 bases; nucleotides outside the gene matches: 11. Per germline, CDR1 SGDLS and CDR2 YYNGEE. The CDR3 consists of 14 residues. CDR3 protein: CASAGEGAPTEAFF. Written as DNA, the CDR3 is TGTGCCAGCGCAGGCGAGGGGGCCCCAACTGAAGCTTTCTTT.

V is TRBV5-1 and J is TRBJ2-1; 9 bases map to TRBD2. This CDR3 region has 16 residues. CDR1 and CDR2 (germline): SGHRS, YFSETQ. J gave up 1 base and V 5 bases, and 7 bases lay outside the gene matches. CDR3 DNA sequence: TGCGCCAGCAGGGGCGGGGGGGCCACTTCCTACAATGAGCAGTTCTTC. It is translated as CASRGGGATSYNEQFF. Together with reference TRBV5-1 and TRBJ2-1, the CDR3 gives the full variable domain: KAGVTQTPRYLIKTRGQQVTLSCSPISGHRSVSWYQQTPGQGLQFLFEYFSETQRNKGNFPGRFSGRQFSNSRSEMNVSTLELGDSALYLCASRGGGATSYNEQFFGPGTRLTVL.

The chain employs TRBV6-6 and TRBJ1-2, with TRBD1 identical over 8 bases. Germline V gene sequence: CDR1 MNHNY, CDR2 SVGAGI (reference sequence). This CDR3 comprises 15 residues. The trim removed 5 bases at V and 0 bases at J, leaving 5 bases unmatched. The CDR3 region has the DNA TGTGCCAGCAGTCCTGGACAGGGCCCTAACTATGGCTACACCTTC. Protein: CASSPGQGPNYGYTF.

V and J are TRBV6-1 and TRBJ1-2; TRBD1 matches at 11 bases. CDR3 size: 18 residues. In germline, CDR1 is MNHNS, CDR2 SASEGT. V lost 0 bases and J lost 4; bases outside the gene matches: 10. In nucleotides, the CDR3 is TGTGCCAGCAGTGAAGCTCTCGGACAGGGGGCCATTATCTATGGCTACACCTTC. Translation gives CASSEALGQGAIIYGYTF.

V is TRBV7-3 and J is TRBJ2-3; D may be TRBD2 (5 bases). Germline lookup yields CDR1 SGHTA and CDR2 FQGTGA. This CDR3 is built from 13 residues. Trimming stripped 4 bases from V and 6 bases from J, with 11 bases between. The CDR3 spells CASSSPGEDTQYF. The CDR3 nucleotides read TGTGCCAGCAGCTCCCCCGGGGAGGATACGCAGTATTTT. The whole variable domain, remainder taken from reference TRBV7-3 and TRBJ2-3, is GAGVSQTPSNKVTEKGKYVELRCDPISGHTALYWYRQSLGQGPEFLIYFQGTGAADDSGLPNDRFFAVRPEGSVSTLKIQRTERGDSAVYLCASSSPGEDTQYFGPGTRLTVL.

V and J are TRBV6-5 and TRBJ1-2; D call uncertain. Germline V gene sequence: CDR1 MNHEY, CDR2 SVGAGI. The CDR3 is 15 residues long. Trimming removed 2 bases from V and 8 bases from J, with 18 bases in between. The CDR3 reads CASSYSRWQASGYTF. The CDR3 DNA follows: TGTGCCAGCAGTTACAGTCGATGGCAGGCCTCGGGCTACACCTTC.